These 5 T cell receptor beta chains were all obtained from the same sample, sequenced in a study of T cell responses to AZD1222 COVID-19 vaccine. Method: immunoSEQ multiplex PCR; TCRdb's copy keeps in-frame clones and lacks some. The data show 150,000 or so clones, with approximately 89% seen just once and more than 3% held by the top ten. The specimen was peripheral blood, collected on day 0 of MenACWY control vaccination. These TCRs come from an adult in good health.

The V call is TRBV4-2, the J call TRBJ1-6; D may be TRBD1 (6 bases). CDR1 LGHNA and CDR2 YNFKEQ come from the germline V gene. V dropped 0 bases and J dropped 9 bases, with 15 bases sitting between them. The CDR3 is 16 residues long. The CDR3 bases are TGTGCCAGCAGCCAAGAGGCGGCCAGGGGTGTTTCACCCCTCCACTTT. Its protein product is CASSQEAARGVSPLHF.

The chain is built from TRBV4-1 and TRBJ1-5; D is perhaps TRBD1 (5 bases). Germline V lookup: CDR1 MGHRA, CDR2 YSYEKL. Trimming pared 0 bases from V and 9 bases from J, leaving 9 bases between. This CDR3 contains 13 residues. The CDR3 nucleotides read TGCGCCAGCAGCCAAGAGGGGCCCCGGCCCCAGCATTTT. As protein: CASSQEGPRPQHF.

This rearrangement joins TRBV28 to TRBJ1-2; 10 nucleotides match TRBD1. Trimming removed 5 bases from V and 8 bases from J; junction bases left unmatched: 5. CDR3 length equals 13 residues. Germline loops: CDR1 MDHEN, CDR2 SYDVKM. The CDR3, as DNA: TGTGCCAGCAGTCGACAGGGGGCGCGCGGCTACACCTTC. This encodes CASSRQGARGYTF.

The V call is TRBV7-8, the J call TRBJ1-1; a weak D match, TRBD1 (6 bases). V was pared by 6 bases and J by 8 bases, with 13 bases between. CDR3 size: 12 residues. The germline gives CDR1 SGHVS, CDR2 FQNEAQ. CDR3 coding DNA: TGTGCCAGCAGTCCTGGACAGACCGAAGCTTTCTTT. This sequence encodes CASSPGQTEAFF.

The rearrangement links TRBV6-5 to TRBJ1-5; D gene uncertain. The CDR3 extends over 15 amino acids. The V gene's germline CDR1 is MNHEY and CDR2 SVGAGI. Trimming shortened V by 6 bases and J by 0 bases, and 12 bases separated the two germline ends. The CDR3 DNA reads TGTGCCAGCAGAAACACCGGGTATAGCAATCAGCCCCAGCATTTT. Its translation is CASRNTGYSNQPQHF.